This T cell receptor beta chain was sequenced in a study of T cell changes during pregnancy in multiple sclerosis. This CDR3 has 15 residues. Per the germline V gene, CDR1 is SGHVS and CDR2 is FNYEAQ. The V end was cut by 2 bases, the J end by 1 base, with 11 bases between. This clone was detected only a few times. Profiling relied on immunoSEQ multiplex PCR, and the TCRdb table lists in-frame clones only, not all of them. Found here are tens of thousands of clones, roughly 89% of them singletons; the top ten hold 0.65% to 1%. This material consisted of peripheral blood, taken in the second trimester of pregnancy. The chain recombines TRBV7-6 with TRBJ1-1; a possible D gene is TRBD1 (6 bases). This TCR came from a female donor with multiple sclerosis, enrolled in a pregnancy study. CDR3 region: CASSLYAGENTEAFF. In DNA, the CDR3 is TGTGCCAGCAGCTTATACGCAGGGGAGAACACTGAAGCTTTCTTT.